These 22 T cell receptor beta chains originate from one sample sequenced in a study of blood T cell repertoires in COVID-19. The assay was immunoSEQ multiplex PCR, and TCRdb's table has in-frame clones only and misses some. The sample lists about 350,000 clones, 75% to 90% seen once, with 7.1% in the top ten. Sequenced sample: peripheral blood. Receptors were obtained from a woman aged 55 to 70 with COVID-19, enrolled during active disease.

This clone is a singleton in its sample. V usage is TRBV5-4 and J usage is TRBJ2-1; TRBD1 agrees at 8 bases. V was pared by 2 bases and J by 0 bases, with 4 bases of the junction left unmatched. The germline V gene encodes CDR1 SGHNT and CDR2 YYREEE (reference sequence). This CDR3 is built from 16 residues. The CDR3 sequence is CASSFGGQVSYNEQFF. Here the CDR3 DNA reads TGTGCCAGCAGCTTCGGGGGACAGGTCTCCTACAATGAGCAGTTCTTC.

The rearrangement links TRBV18 to TRBJ2-1; possible D gene TRBD1, 5 bases. The germline V gene encodes CDR1 KGHSH and CDR2 LQKENI. Trimming stripped 0 bases from V and 8 bases from J, with 8 bases between. This CDR3 spans 13 amino acids. The CDR3 here is CASSPPPRDEQFF. The CDR3 DNA reads TGTGCCAGCTCACCACCCCCCAGGGATGAGCAGTTCTTC.

The genes are TRBV9 and TRBJ2-2; 9 bases agree with TRBD1. Trimming removed 2 bases from V and 6 bases from J; junction bases left unmatched: 8. The CDR3 covers 16 residues. Per germline, CDR1 SGDLS and CDR2 YYNGEE. CDR3 protein: CASSVYADRGSGELFF. In DNA, the CDR3 is TGTGCCAGCAGCGTCTATGCGGACAGGGGATCCGGGGAGCTGTTTTTT.

The chain employs TRBV10-3 and TRBJ1-1; weak D call: TRBD1 (5 bases). Per germline, CDR1 ENHRY and CDR2 SYGVKD. The CDR3 is made up of 15 amino acids. Trimming left V 4 bases short and J 1 base short, with 13 bases between. CDR3: CAISGGRHQNTEAFF. The CDR3 DNA follows: TGTGCCATCAGTGGGGGCCGACACCAGAACACTGAAGCTTTCTTT.

The chain has TRBV2 and TRBJ2-5; no firm D call. Trimming left V 7 bases short and J 1 base short, with 7 bases between. The CDR3 covers 12 residues. Germline V gene lookup returns CDR1 SNHLY and CDR2 FYNNEI. CDR3 amino acids: CASNSLQETQYF. CDR3 coding DNA: TGTGCCAGCAACTCTCTCCAAGAGACCCAGTACTTC.

This clone has a single count. The gene calls are TRBV12-3 or TRBV12-4 and TRBJ1-5, with D unresolved. This CDR3 spans 13 amino acids. The CDR3 DNA sequence: TGTGCGACCAGCCTGGGCAGCCATCAGCCCCAGCATTTT. Amino acid sequence: CATSLGSHQPQHF.

J is TRBJ2-1 and V is TRBV6-1; no reliable D call. In germline, CDR1 is MNHNS, CDR2 SASEGT. This CDR3 region has 13 residues. V was clipped by 3 bases and J by 4 bases, with 7 bases between them. CDR3 in DNA: TGTGCCAGCAGTGACGTCCAGTACAATGAGCAGTTCTTC. This encodes CASSDVQYNEQFF.

The rearrangement joins TRBV9 to TRBJ1-1; TRBD1 is a possible D gene (5 bases). CDR3 length equals 16 residues. The germline V gene has CDR1 SGDLS and CDR2 YYNGEE. V dropped 0 bases and J dropped 4 bases, with 16 bases sitting between them. Written as DNA, the CDR3 is TGTGCCAGCAGCGTAGGAGGTAGGGGCCTGGGCACTGAAGCTTTCTTT. Amino acids: CASSVGGRGLGTEAFF.

CDR3 sequence: CASSTQGSQPQHF. The CDR3 bases are TGTGCCAGCAGTACACAGGGGAGTCAGCCCCAGCATTTT. The genes are TRBV11-2 and TRBJ1-5; TRBD1 matches 7 bases. The junction had 5 bases not matched to a gene; V was cut back by 6 bases and J by 6 bases. Germline V gives CDR1 SGHAT, CDR2 FQNNGV. The length of the CDR3 is 13 residues.

The chain has TRBV2 and TRBJ1-2; D possibly corresponds to TRBD1 (5 bases). Germline-derived CDR1 and CDR2 are SNHLY and FYNNEI. Trimming took 1 base from V and 7 from J, leaving 10 bases between them. The CDR3 consists of 13 residues. CDR3 nucleotide sequence: TGTGCCAGCAGTGAAGGCAGGGTGGTTGGCTACACCTTC. Residues: CASSEGRVVGYTF.

This clone was detected once. The rearrangement joins TRBV13 to TRBJ1-2; the D is unclear. This CDR3 has 17 residues. Germline values: CDR1 PRHDT, CDR2 FYEKMQ (reference sequence). V was clipped by 4 bases and J by 2 bases, with 20 bases between them. The CDR3 sequence is CASSSREGGSLNYGYTF. The CDR3 DNA is TGTGCCAGCAGCTCCCGGGAGGGCGGGAGTTTAAACTATGGCTACACCTTC. The full variable domain, completed using reference TRBV13 and TRBJ1-2, is AAGVIQSPRHLIKEKRETATLKCYPIPRHDTVYWYQQGPGQDPQFLISFYEKMQSDKGSIPDRFSAQQFSDYHSELNMSSLELGDSALYFCASSSREGGSLNYGYTFGSGTRLTVV.

The gene calls are TRBV6-2 or TRBV6-3 and TRBJ2-5; 7 nucleotides align to TRBD2. J gave up 5 bases and V 5 bases, and 5 bases lay outside the gene matches. Germline CDR1 and CDR2: MNHEY and SVGEGT. This CDR3 spans 13 amino acids. CDR3 nucleotides: TGTGCCAGCAGTCCCACTAGCGCGGAGACCCAGTACTTC. Translated, it gives CASSPTSAETQYF.

The chain carries TRBV11-2 and TRBJ2-3, with 10 bases matching TRBD1. Germline-derived CDR1 and CDR2 are SGHAT and FQNNGV. V was clipped by 4 bases and J by 0 bases; unmatched bases: 13. This CDR3 spans 19 amino acids. The DNA for the CDR3 is TGTGCCAGCAGCTGCTACCCGGGACAGGGGCTTTGTAGCACAGATACGCAGTATTTT. It is translated as CASSCYPGQGLCSTDTQYF.

The rearrangement links TRBV4-2 to TRBJ2-7; tentatively, D is TRBD1 (5 bases). The CDR3 extends over 15 amino acids. Per the germline V gene, CDR1 is LGHNA and CDR2 is YNFKEQ. V gave up 4 bases and J gave up 2 bases, with 15 bases separating them. CDR3 amino acids: CASSLGVTSAYEQYF. The CDR3, as DNA: TGTGCCAGCAGCCTAGGGGTGACCTCGGCCTACGAGCAGTACTTC.

The genes are TRBV7-9 and TRBJ2-5, with 9 bases that match TRBD2. CDR1 is SEHNR and CDR2 is FQNEAQ in the germline V gene (reference sequence). V shed 5 bases, J shed 2 bases, and the junction held 9 bases outside the gene matches. The length of the CDR3 is 16 residues. The CDR3 region is CASSVISGGRQETQYF. Here the CDR3 DNA reads TGTGCCAGCAGCGTAATTAGCGGGGGAAGACAAGAGACCCAGTACTTC.

DNA for the CDR3: TGTGCCATCAGTGACGGTACTAGCACAGATACGCAGTATTTT. Encoded protein: CAISDGTSTDTQYF. The chain uses TRBV10-3 and TRBJ2-3; D is uncertain. V was pared by 3 bases and J by 0 bases, with 7 bases between. CDR3 length: 14 residues. The germline V gene encodes CDR1 ENHRY and CDR2 SYGVKD.

This chain joins TRBV13 and TRBJ1-2, with D hard to call. CDR1 and CDR2 (germline): PRHDT, FYEKMQ (reference sequence). V lost 5 bases, J lost 5 bases, and 15 bases lay in between. The CDR3 is made up of 14 amino acids. The DNA for the CDR3 is TGTGCCAGCAGCGCCCGGTTCCGGAGGTATGGCTACACCTTC. Residues: CASSARFRRYGYTF. The variable domain in full, with the rest retrieved from reference TRBV13 and TRBJ1-2, is AAGVIQSPRHLIKEKRETATLKCYPIPRHDTVYWYQQGPGQDPQFLISFYEKMQSDKGSIPDRFSAQQFSDYHSELNMSSLELGDSALYFCASSARFRRYGYTFGSGTRLTVV.

In DNA, the CDR3 is TGTGCCAGCAGCTTAGTTTGGCAGGGGCCCTCCTCTGGAAACACCATATATTTT. Residues: CASSLVWQGPSSGNTIYF. This chain joins TRBV7-2 and TRBJ1-3; tentatively, D is TRBD1 (6 bases). Trimming pared 1 base from V and 0 bases from J, leaving 16 bases between. CDR1 SGHTA and CDR2 FQGNSA come from the germline V gene. The CDR3 has 18 residues.

V gene TRBV6-6 combines with J gene TRBJ2-2; D may be TRBD2 (6 bases). The germline V and J ends were trimmed by 6 bases and 3 bases, with 14 bases remaining between them. Germline lookup yields CDR1 MNHNY and CDR2 SVGAGI (reference sequence). The CDR3 is made up of 15 amino acids. CDR3 protein: CASSITGTYTGELFF. CDR3 coding DNA: TGTGCCAGCAGCATAACCGGGACTTACACCGGGGAGCTGTTTTTT.

V and J are TRBV7-9 and TRBJ1-6; 8 bases are a match to TRBD1. The CDR3 loop spans 16 amino acids. Germline CDR1 SEHNR, CDR2 FQNEAQ (reference sequence). Unmatched junction bases numbered 4, after V lost 5 bases and J lost 1 base. The CDR3 is CASSQTGGSYNSPLHF. The CDR3 coding sequence is TGTGCCAGCAGCCAAACAGGGGGTTCCTATAATTCACCCCTCCACTTT.

This sequence joins TRBV5-8 and TRBJ2-4; 8 bases line up with TRBD1. Germline V gene lookup returns CDR1 SGHTS and CDR2 YDEGEE. Trimming took 4 bases from V and 8 from J; bases not matched to a gene: 14. CDR3 size: 16 residues. The DNA of the CDR3 is TGTGCCAGCAGCCCCCTTGGGGGGTACAGGGGGGACATTCAGTACTTC. This sequence encodes CASSPLGGYRGDIQYF.

The chain is built from TRBV4-1 and TRBJ2-3; 8 positions match TRBD2. CDR1 is MGHRA, CDR2 YSYEKL, per germline. This CDR3 has 16 residues. Trimming removed 1 base from V and 4 bases from J; junction bases left unmatched: 7. CDR3 amino acids: CASSQVRGGLADTQYF. The CDR3 DNA sequence: TGCGCCAGCAGCCAAGTCCGCGGGGGGCTCGCAGATACGCAGTATTTT.